A selection of T cell receptor beta chains follows, all from one sample in a study of shared clonotypes between healthy human individuals. Some clones are missing from TCRdb's copy, which holds only in-frame ones; the method was immunoSEQ multiplex PCR. The data hold 1.5 million to 1.9 million clones, with approximately 98% observed a single time. The source material was naive CD4+ T cells sorted from blood. Source of these receptors: a man aged 30-40 years in good health. Each CDR3 is given with its conserved first and last residue. D genes are given only for firm matches. Not all rows give a size; the values are once, few, many and, for expanded clones, a class.

V	D	size	J	DNA	CDR3
TRBV7-2	TRBD1	NA	TRBJ2-2	TGTGCCAGCAGCTTAGTGCCAGGGGGCCTTACCGGGGAGCTGTTTTTT	CASSLVPGGLTGELFF
TRBV11-2	NA	once	TRBJ2-7	TGTGCCAGCAGCCCTCTCGGGCCCTACGAGCAGTACTTC	CASSPLGPYEQYF
TRBV30	NA	once	TRBJ2-1	TGTGTCGCGGGGATAAGCTCCTACAATGAGCAGTTCTTC	CVAGISSYNEQFF
TRBV2	NA	NA	TRBJ1-5	TGTGCCAGCAGTGAACCGGGGGGCGCGGTTCAGCCCCAGCATTTT	CASSEPGGAVQPQHF
TRBV19	TRBD2	NA	TRBJ2-2	TGTGCCACCCACCCAGGACTAGTTAACACCGGGGAGCTGTTTTTT	CATHPGLVNTGELFF
TRBV7-8	NA	NA	TRBJ2-7	TGTGCCAGCAGCTACCTCGACTACTACGAGCAGTACTTC	CASSYLDYYEQYF
TRBV28	NA	NA	TRBJ2-7	TGTGCCAGCAGTGGCGTCTCCGAGCAGTACTTC	CASSGVSEQYF
TRBV18	TRBD2	NA	TRBJ2-7	TGTGCCAGCTCACCTGGACTAGCGGAAACCTACGAGCAGTACTTC	CASSPGLAETYEQYF
TRBV5-1	NA	NA	TRBJ2-7	TGCGCCAGCAGCTTGGTTGAGGGATACCCCTACGAGCAGTACTTC	CASSLVEGYPYEQYF
TRBV5-4	NA	NA	TRBJ1-2	TGTGCCAGCAGCCCCGACTTGCAGTTCTCCTATGGCTACACCTTC	CASSPDLQFSYGYTF
TRBV30	NA	NA	TRBJ1-5	TGTGCCTGGAGTGTATCGGGCCGCAATGAGCCCCAGCATTTT	CAWSVSGRNEPQHF
TRBV18	NA	NA	TRBJ2-5	TGTGCCAGCTCAGGGACTCTGGAGACCCAGTACTTC	CASSGTLETQYF
TRBV7-9	NA	once	TRBJ2-7	TGTGCCAGCAGCGGGGGACTGCTCGGGGCAGGAGACGAGCAGTACTTC	CASSGGLLGAGDEQYF
TRBV18	NA	NA	TRBJ2-1	TGTGCCAGCTCACCCGCCCTCTTGGGGTTCGGTGGTGAGCAGTTCTTC	CASSPALLGFGGEQFF
TRBV25-1	NA	NA	TRBJ2-1	TGTGCCAGCAGGATGTATGGGGGCAATGAGCAGTTCTTC	CASRMYGGNEQFF
TRBV6-1	NA	NA	TRBJ2-7	TGTGCCAGCAGTGTGGTACGGGGCGGAGAGCAGTACTTC	CASSVVRGGEQYF
TRBV7-9	NA	once	TRBJ1-1	TGTGCCAGCTCCGCGTACGGGTTGTGGAACACTGAAGCTTTCTTT	CASSAYGLWNTEAFF
TRBV2	NA	NA	TRBJ1-4	TGTGCCAGCAGTTGGGGTTTGGGGGCAACTAATGAAAAACTGTTTTTT	CASSWGLGATNEKLFF
TRBV5-6	NA	once	TRBJ1-1	TGTGCCAGCAGCTTACAGGAAACTGAAGCTTTCTTT	CASSLQETEAFF
TRBV5-1	NA	NA	TRBJ1-2	TGCGCCAGCAGCCAGGGGTGGGAACAGGGCGCGGGAGGCTACACCTTC	CASSQGWEQGAGGYTF
TRBV7-6	NA	NA	TRBJ1-3	TGTGCCAGCAGCTTTTTAGCGGGCTCTGGAAACACCATATATTTT	CASSFLAGSGNTIYF
TRBV9	NA	NA	TRBJ2-5	TGTGCCAGCAGCTTAGGTGGGACGGGAGAGACCCAGTACTTC	CASSLGGTGETQYF
TRBV2	NA	once	TRBJ1-5	TGTGCCAGCAGTGAACCCGAAAAAGGCAGGTACAATCAGCCCCAGCATTTT	CASSEPEKGRYNQPQHF
TRBV7-9	TRBD1	NA	TRBJ1-1	TGTGCCAGCAGCTTAGCCAGGGGGGGCGCTGAAGCTTTCTTT	CASSLARGGAEAFF
TRBV19	NA	NA	TRBJ2-6	TGTGCCAGTAGTATAACAGCTGGGGCCAACGTCCTGACTTTC	CASSITAGANVLTF